This T cell receptor (beta chain) originates from a study of blood T cell repertoires in COVID-19. On the study more broadly: T cells, B-cell-depleted T cells, or PBMCs provided the cDNA or gDNA that served as material.

It was during active infection that Seattle patients were enrolled and then longitudinally followed. As processed by the authors: Reference gene primer amplification yielded estimated nucleated cell counts. Only in-frame clones appear in the TCRdb table, and some are missing; sequencing was by immunoSEQ multiplex PCR. The D gene and trimming were derived from the DNA, and the V and J assignments and clone size from that table. The sample records some 220,000 clones, roughly four fifths being singletons. This receptor was obtained from a woman aged 70-85 years with COVID-19, enrolled during active disease. The specimen was peripheral blood.

The CDR3 DNA sequence: TGCAGCGCCAAAGACAGGGGGGACACTGAAGCTTTCTTT. Protein: CSAKDRGDTEAFF. This sequence joins TRBV29-1 and TRBJ1-1, with 9 bases lining up with TRBD1. The CDR3 extends over 13 amino acids. The germline CDR1 and CDR2 sequences are SQVTM and ANQGSEA. V shed 7 bases and J 3 bases; nucleotides not matched to a gene: 6.